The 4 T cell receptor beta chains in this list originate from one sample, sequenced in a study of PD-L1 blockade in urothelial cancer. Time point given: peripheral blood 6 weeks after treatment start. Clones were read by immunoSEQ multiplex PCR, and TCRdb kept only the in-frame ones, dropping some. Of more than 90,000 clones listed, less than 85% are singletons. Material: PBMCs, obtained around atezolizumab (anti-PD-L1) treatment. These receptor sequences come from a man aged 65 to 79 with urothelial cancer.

This CDR3 reads CASSKREGPYEQYF. CDR3 DNA: TGTGCCAGCAGCAAACGGGAGGGTCCCTACGAGCAGTACTTC. The chain uses TRBV21-1 and TRBJ2-7; the table's D gene call, TRBD2, was not cross checked with the DNA. TRBV21-1 is a pseudogene. This CDR3 comprises 14 residues.

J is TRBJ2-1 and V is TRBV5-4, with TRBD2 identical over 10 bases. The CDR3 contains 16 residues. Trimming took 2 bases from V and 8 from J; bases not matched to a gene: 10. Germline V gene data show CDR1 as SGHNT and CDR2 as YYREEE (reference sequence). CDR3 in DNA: TGTGCCAGCAGCTTTAGGAGCGGGAGGGGTTTGGATGAGCAGTTCTTC. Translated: CASSFRSGRGLDEQFF.

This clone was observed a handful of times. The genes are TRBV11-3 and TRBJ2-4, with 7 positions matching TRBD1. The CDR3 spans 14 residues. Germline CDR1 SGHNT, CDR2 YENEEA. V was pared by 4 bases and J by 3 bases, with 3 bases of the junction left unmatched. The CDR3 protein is CASSYRDSKNIQYF. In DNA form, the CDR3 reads TGTGCCAGCAGCTATCGGGACAGCAAAAACATTCAGTACTTC.

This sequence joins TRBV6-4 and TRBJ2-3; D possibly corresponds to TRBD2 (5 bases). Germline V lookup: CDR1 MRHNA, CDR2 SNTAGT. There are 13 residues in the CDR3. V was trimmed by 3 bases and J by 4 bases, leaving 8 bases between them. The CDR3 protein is CASSEEVADTQYF. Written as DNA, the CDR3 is TGTGCCAGCAGTGAGGAGGTTGCAGATACGCAGTATTTT.